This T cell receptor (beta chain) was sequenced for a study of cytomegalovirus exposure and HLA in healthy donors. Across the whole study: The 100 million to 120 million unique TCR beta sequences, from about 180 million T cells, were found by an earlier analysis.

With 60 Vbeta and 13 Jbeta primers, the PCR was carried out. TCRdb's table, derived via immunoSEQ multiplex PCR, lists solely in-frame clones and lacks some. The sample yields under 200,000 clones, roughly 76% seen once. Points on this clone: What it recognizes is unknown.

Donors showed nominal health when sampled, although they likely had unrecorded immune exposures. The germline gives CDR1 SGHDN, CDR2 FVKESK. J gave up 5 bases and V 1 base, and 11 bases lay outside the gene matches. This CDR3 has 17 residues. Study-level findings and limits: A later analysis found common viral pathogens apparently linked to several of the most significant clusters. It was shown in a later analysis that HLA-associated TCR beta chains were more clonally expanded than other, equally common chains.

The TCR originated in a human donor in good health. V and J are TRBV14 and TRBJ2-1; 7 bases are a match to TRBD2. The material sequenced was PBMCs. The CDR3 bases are TGTGCCAGCAGCCAAGGGCTGAGGGAGGGTCGGGACAATGAGCAGTTCTTC. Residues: CASSQGLREGRDNEQFF.